These 21 T cell receptor beta chains were sequenced from one sample in a study of identical twins. TCRdb re-derived calls from the 5' RACE reads in MiXCR, one entry per CDR3 protein. The sample holds about 660,000 distinct CDR3 sequences, over 8.5% seen once. These data are also associated with another study on yellow fever vaccine responses in identical twins.

Sequenced sample: PBMCs. Receptors were obtained from a woman aged 18-29 years in good health.

V is TRBV28 and J is TRBJ1-5, with D possibly being TRBD1 (5 bases). The ends were cut back, 4 bases at V and 6 bases at J, with 13 bases in the middle. Germline V gene sequence: CDR1 MDHEN, CDR2 SYDVKM. This CDR3 region has 14 residues. In DNA, the CDR3 is TGTGCCAGCAGTTCCCCCGGGGGGACTCAGCCCCAGCATTTT. This encodes CASSSPGGTQPQHF.

The chain carries TRBV20-1 and TRBJ1-3; 7 nucleotides align to TRBD1. V lost 6 bases and J lost 2; bases outside the gene matches: 7. Germline CDR1 and CDR2: DFQATT and SNEGSKA (reference sequence). The CDR3 runs to 14 residues. The CDR3 bases are TGCAGTGCCCCTGACAGGGCCGCTGGAAACACCATATATTTT. It is translated as CSAPDRAAGNTIYF.

V is TRBV7-9 and J is TRBJ2-3; the D gene is possibly TRBD1 (6 bases). V gave up 5 bases and J gave up 5 bases, with 11 bases separating them. CDR3 length: 13 amino acids. Germline V CDR1 and CDR2: SEHNR, FQNEAQ (reference sequence). DNA for the CDR3: TGTGCCAGCAGCCCAACAGGGTTAGATACGCAGTATTTT. Its translation: CASSPTGLDTQYF.

The table lists this clonotype with a few counts. This chain uses TRBV7-2 with TRBJ1-1, with D uncertain. The CDR3 is 13 residues long. Trimming took off 7 bases at V and 4 bases at J, with 13 bases between the two ends. The V gene's germline CDR1 is SGHTA and CDR2 FQGNSA. The CDR3 spells CASKAALITEAFF. CDR3 in DNA: TGTGCCAGCAAGGCGGCCCTGATCACTGAAGCTTTCTTT.

This clonotype has more than one count but fewer than ten. Here the CDR3 DNA reads TGCGCCAGCAGCTTTGGGGCTAGCTACAATGAGCAGTTCTTC. Translation: CASSFGASYNEQFF. The chain combines TRBV5-1 with TRBJ2-1; weak D call: TRBD1 (5 bases). CDR3 size: 14 residues. Trimming stripped 2 bases from V and 3 bases from J, with 9 bases between. In germline, CDR1 is SGHRS, CDR2 YFSETQ.

The rearrangement uses TRBV24-1 and TRBJ2-1; D unresolved. Germline V gene sequence: CDR1 KGHDR, CDR2 SFDVKD. The CDR3 consists of 11 residues. V was shortened by 10 bases and J by 4 bases, with 7 bases between the two germline ends. CDR3 nucleotide sequence: TGTGCCACGTGGGGATACAATGAGCAGTTCTTC. Translating it yields CATWGYNEQFF.

This clonotype appeared a few times. The CDR3 reads CASRPQGAGKEKLFF. CDR3 nucleotides: TGTGCCAGCAGACCCCAGGGGGCGGGGAAGGAAAAACTGTTTTTT. The rearrangement links TRBV6-1 to TRBJ1-4; 8 bases are shared with TRBD1. From germline, CDR1 is MNHNS and CDR2 SASEGT. The V and J ends lost 6 bases and 8 bases, in that order; junction bases with no gene match: 11. The CDR3 spans 15 residues.

This clonotype has only a few counts. The rearrangement joins TRBV4-1 to TRBJ2-6; possibly TRBD2 for D (5 bases). Trimming took off 5 bases at V and 0 bases at J, with 11 bases between the two ends. Per germline, CDR1 MGHRA and CDR2 YSYEKL. The CDR3 has 16 residues. DNA for the CDR3: TGCGCCAGCAGCTGGGAGCCAGGCTCTGGGGCCAACGTCCTGACTTTC. Its protein is CASSWEPGSGANVLTF.

This chain connects TRBV3-1 to TRBJ2-7; TRBD1 aligns across 10 bases. The CDR3 loop spans 15 amino acids. Germline V gene lookup returns CDR1 LGHDT and CDR2 YNNKEL (reference sequence). V trimming: 4 bases; J trimming: 4 bases; junction bases outside the gene matches: 7. CDR3 region: CASSPGTGEVYEQYF. For the CDR3, the DNA is TGTGCCAGCAGCCCAGGGACAGGGGAAGTTTACGAGCAGTACTTC.

This chain connects TRBV20-1 to TRBJ2-1; the match to TRBD2 covers 9 bases. CDR3 size: 14 residues. Germline CDR1 is DFQATT and CDR2 is SNEGSKA (reference sequence). V lost 2 bases, J lost 2 bases, and 1 base stayed unmatched. The CDR3 region has the DNA TGCAGTGCTAGACGCGGGGGGGCCTACAATGAGCAGTTCTTC. Protein sequence: CSARRGGAYNEQFF.

In its sample, this clonotype was seen many times. The chain couples TRBV4-3 to TRBJ2-2; the D is unclear. The CDR3 loop spans 12 amino acids. The V end was cut by 3 bases, the J end by 5 bases, with 4 bases between. Germline values: CDR1 LGHNA, CDR2 YSLEER. DNA for the CDR3: TGCGCCAGCAGCCATGTTACCGGGGAGCTGTTTTTT. Residues: CASSHVTGELFF.

The chain has TRBV18 and TRBJ2-2; tentatively, D is TRBD2 (5 bases). CDR3 length: 15 amino acids. Germline V lookup: CDR1 KGHSH, CDR2 LQKENI. V was clipped by 3 bases and J by 0 bases, with 8 bases between them. The CDR3 DNA follows: TGTGCCAGCTCACCGGGGAGCCCGAACACCGGGGAGCTGTTTTTT. Its translation: CASSPGSPNTGELFF.

This clonotype was seen many times. The V gene is TRBV29-1, the J gene TRBJ2-7, with 9 bases aligning to TRBD1. The CDR3 is made up of 12 amino acids. The germline V gene encodes CDR1 SQVTM and CDR2 ANQGSEA. V was pared by 6 bases and J by 7 bases, with 7 bases of the junction left unmatched. The CDR3 DNA sequence: TGCAGCGTGGGGACAGGGACAGGAGAGCAGTACTTC. Its translation is CSVGTGTGEQYF.

The V and J genes are TRBV7-9 and TRBJ2-1, with a possible D match to TRBD2 (5 bases). Trimming shortened V by 1 base and J by 8 bases, and 21 bases separated the two germline ends. Germline CDR1 SEHNR, CDR2 FQNEAQ (reference sequence). The CDR3 consists of 17 residues. CDR3 DNA: TGTGCCAGCAGCTTAGAGGAGTGGCGGGTAATAGACGATGAGCAGTTCTTC. Translation: CASSLEEWRVIDDEQFF.

Many counts were recorded for this clonotype. This chain connects TRBV12-3 or TRBV12-4 to TRBJ1-5, with D possibly TRBD1 on 5 matching bases. This CDR3 comprises 13 residues. Trimming cost V 5 bases and J 2 bases, with 7 bases left between them. CDR3 sequence reads: CASSQQGNQPQHF. CDR3 nucleotide sequence: TGTGCCAGCAGTCAACAGGGCAATCAGCCCCAGCATTTT.

This clonotype occurred many times. Written as DNA, the CDR3 is TGTGCCATCAGTGAGTCAACCGCAGGGTTCGAGCAGTACTTC. It is translated as CAISESTAGFEQYF. The chain couples TRBV10-3 to TRBJ2-7; perhaps TRBD1 as D (5 bases). This CDR3 spans 14 amino acids. Germline lookup yields CDR1 ENHRY and CDR2 SYGVKD. The V and J ends lost 0 bases and 6 bases respectively, with 12 bases between them.

This chain joins TRBV27 and TRBJ1-1; tentatively, D is TRBD1 (5 bases). The CDR3 contains 17 residues. V lost 2 bases and J lost 0, with 16 bases in between. CDR1 MNHEY and CDR2 SMNVEV come from the germline V gene (reference sequence). The CDR3 reads CASSLRGGSSMNTEAFF. The DNA of the CDR3 is TGTGCCAGCAGTTTAAGGGGTGGCAGCTCAATGAACACTGAAGCTTTCTTT.

In its sample, this clonotype was seen many times. The chain has TRBV20-1 and TRBJ2-7; 8 bases are a match to TRBD1. This CDR3 has 12 amino acids. Trimming took 6 bases from V and 3 from J; bases not matched to a gene: 4. The V gene's germline CDR1 is DFQATT and CDR2 SNEGSKA (reference sequence). The CDR3 region is CSARGLNYEQYF. The CDR3 bases are TGCAGTGCCAGGGGGCTTAACTACGAGCAGTACTTC.

This chain joins TRBV12-3 or TRBV12-4 and TRBJ2-1, with TRBD2 matching 8 bases. The CDR3 consists of 14 residues. Trimming at V came to 7 bases and at J to 7 bases, leaving 9 bases not matched to a gene. Here the CDR3 reads CASTSRRGVNEQFF. CDR3 coding DNA: TGTGCCAGCACCTCCCGGCGGGGGGTAAATGAGCAGTTCTTC.

The chain has TRBV27 and TRBJ1-2; D might be TRBD1 (6 bases). The germline CDR1 and CDR2 sequences are MNHEY and SMNVEV (reference sequence). The CDR3 is 12 residues long. Trimming shortened V by 2 bases and J by 8 bases, and 9 bases separated the two germline ends. Written as DNA, the CDR3 is TGTGCCAGCAGTTTAGCAGGGGAAGGCTACACCTTC. This gives the protein CASSLAGEGYTF.

The V and J genes are TRBV20-1 and TRBJ2-1; 12 nucleotides line up with TRBD2. Germline CDR1 DFQATT, CDR2 SNEGSKA (reference sequence). The CDR3 is 16 amino acids. J was trimmed by 6 bases and V by 4 bases; bases with no gene match: 10. CDR3 sequence: CSAKAHTSGRTNEQFF. The CDR3, as DNA: TGCAGTGCTAAGGCCCACACTAGCGGGAGGACCAATGAGCAGTTCTTC.